The 19 T cell receptor beta chains given below trace back to one sample, sequenced in a study of cytomegalovirus exposure and HLA in healthy donors. Primers included in the PCR were 60 Vbeta and 13 Jbeta primers. Assay used: immunoSEQ multiplex PCR; TCRdb lists only in-frame clones, some missing. The table shows more than 110,000 clones, with 76% occurring only once. Sequencing was done on a sample of PBMCs. These receptors came from a man between 18 and 29 years old in good health and CMV-seronegative.

The genes are TRBV29-1 and TRBJ1-5; 8 bases are shared with TRBD1. Looked up from germline, CDR1 is SQVTM and CDR2 is ANQGSEA. V gave up 6 bases and J gave up 3 bases; unmatched junction bases: 7. CDR3 length equals 14 residues. The CDR3 DNA sequence: TGCAGCGTCCTGACAGGGGAGATCAATCAGCCCCAGCATTTT. Amino acids: CSVLTGEINQPQHF.

This chain connects TRBV6-5 to TRBJ1-3, with 7 bases matching TRBD1. This CDR3 has 15 amino acids. Germline lookup yields CDR1 MNHEY and CDR2 SVGAGI. Germline trimming cut 4 bases from V and 6 bases from J; bases unmatched to any gene: 9. In DNA, the CDR3 is TGTGCCAGCAGTTCTCGTCCAGGGGGTGCAAACACCATATATTTT. Encoded protein: CASSSRPGGANTIYF.

The V call is TRBV7-9, the J call TRBJ2-7; tentative D call: TRBD1 (6 bases). Germline V gene sequence: CDR1 SEHNR, CDR2 FQNEAQ (reference sequence). Trimming removed 2 bases at V and 1 base at J, with 12 bases between. The CDR3 covers 15 residues. CDR3 coding DNA: TGTGCCAGCAGCTTACCAGGGGCTCTATCCTACGAGCAGTACTTC. Encoded protein: CASSLPGALSYEQYF.

The chain joins TRBV11-2 to TRBJ1-2; 8 bases line up with TRBD1. Germline assignment: CDR1 SGHAT and CDR2 FQNNGV. The CDR3 has 16 amino acids. V shed 4 bases and J 2 bases; nucleotides not matched to a gene: 9. The CDR3 loop reads CASSYGGRGRNYGYTF. DNA of the CDR3: TGTGCCAGCAGCTATGGGGGCAGGGGGCGCAACTATGGCTACACCTTC.

V and J are TRBV5-1 and TRBJ1-5; a possible D gene is TRBD1 (6 bases). This CDR3 has 17 amino acids. In germline, CDR1 is SGHRS, CDR2 YFSETQ. V lost 0 bases and J 2 bases, leaving 15 bases between the germline ends. CDR3 sequence (DNA): TGCGCCAGCAGCTTGGAAGAACAGGGAGTAGGCAATCAGCCCCAGCATTTT. Protein product: CASSLEEQGVGNQPQHF.

This chain connects TRBV11-3 to TRBJ2-1, with 9 bases lining up with TRBD1. With 4 bases clipped from V and 0 bases from J, the junction kept 4 bases outside the gene matches. The CDR3 extends over 16 amino acids. Looked up from germline, CDR1 is SGHNT and CDR2 is YENEEA. The CDR3 loop is CASSYRTGDSYNEQFF. The CDR3 coding sequence is TGTGCCAGCAGCTACCGGACAGGGGACTCCTACAATGAGCAGTTCTTC.

Regarding this clone: The same CDR3 can be traced to other DNA sequences in this sample. V gene TRBV6-1 combines with J gene TRBJ1-2; D gene uncertain. The germline V and J ends were trimmed by 6 bases and 7 bases, with 18 bases remaining between them. This CDR3 has 14 residues. In germline, CDR1 is MNHNS, CDR2 SASEGT. The chain's CDR3 is CASSEWEGGGGYTF. CDR3 coding DNA: TGTGCCAGCAGCGAATGGGAGGGCGGAGGTGGCTACACCTTC.

The chain links TRBV10-2 to TRBJ2-1; TRBD2 matches 12 bases. The germline gives CDR1 WSHSY, CDR2 SAAADI. J lost 3 bases, V lost 6 bases, and 3 bases had no gene match. The CDR3 is 15 residues long. The CDR3 reads CASSPTSGGYNEQFF. The CDR3 DNA is TGCGCCAGCAGCCCGACTAGCGGGGGCTACAATGAGCAGTTCTTC.

This rearrangement joins TRBV9 to TRBJ2-7; TRBD2 agrees at 7 bases. Germline values: CDR1 SGDLS, CDR2 YYNGEE. Trimming removed 0 bases from V and 3 bases from J; junction bases left unmatched: 6. The CDR3 is made up of 15 amino acids. Here the CDR3 reads CASSVGPGTIYEQYF. CDR3 sequence (DNA): TGTGCCAGCAGCGTAGGCCCAGGGACTATCTACGAGCAGTACTTC.

The chain has TRBV9 and TRBJ2-5; the match to TRBD2 covers 8 bases. CDR1 is SGDLS and CDR2 is YYNGEE in the germline V gene. V trimming: 0 bases; J trimming: 9 bases; junction bases outside the gene matches: 10. This CDR3 is 15 amino acids long. The CDR3 protein is CASSVALDRAGAQYF. In DNA form, the CDR3 reads TGTGCCAGCAGCGTAGCCCTGGACAGAGCGGGGGCCCAGTACTTC.

CDR3 loop: CASSVVRVEGQGYNEQFF. CDR3 in DNA: TGTGCCAGCAGCGTAGTTAGGGTAGAGGGACAGGGATACAATGAGCAGTTCTTC. This chain uses TRBV9 with TRBJ2-1; 9 positions agree with TRBD1. The CDR3 is made up of 18 amino acids. Germline trimming cut 0 bases from V and 4 bases from J; bases unmatched to any gene: 11. Germline CDR1 SGDLS, CDR2 YYNGEE.

The chain joins TRBV5-1 to TRBJ2-3; 7 bases map to TRBD2. With V trimmed by 2 bases and J by 2 bases, 5 bases remained unmatched. The germline CDR1 and CDR2 sequences are SGHRS and YFSETQ. The CDR3 runs to 15 residues. The chain's CDR3 is CASSFNLADTDTQYF. The CDR3 DNA follows: TGCGCCAGCAGCTTTAACCTAGCGGACACAGATACGCAGTATTTT.

The chain uses TRBV5-1 and TRBJ1-5; D is perhaps TRBD1 (5 bases). Germline V gene data show CDR1 as SGHRS and CDR2 as YFSETQ. The V gene lost 4 bases and the J gene lost 0 bases, with 14 bases spanning the gap. This CDR3 contains 16 residues. The CDR3 spells CASSLSGGYSNQPQHF. The CDR3 bases are TGCGCCAGCAGCCTCTCCGGGGGTTATAGCAATCAGCCCCAGCATTTT. Looking up the rest from reference TRBV5-1 and TRBJ1-5 gives the full variable domain: KAGVTQTPRYLIKTRGQQVTLSCSPISGHRSVSWYQQTPGQGLQFLFEYFSETQRNKGNFPGRFSGRQFSNSRSEMNVSTLELGDSALYLCASSLSGGYSNQPQHFGDGTRLSIL.

The V gene is TRBV6-4, the J gene TRBJ1-2, with D maybe TRBD1 (5 bases). Trimming cost V 6 bases and J 5 bases, with 16 bases left between them. This CDR3 contains 14 residues. The V gene's germline CDR1 is MRHNA and CDR2 SNTAGT. DNA of the CDR3: TGTGCCAGCAGGGGTAGGGGAAGAGATTATGGCTACACCTTC. It codes for CASRGRGRDYGYTF.

V is TRBV6-1 and J is TRBJ2-2; 9 positions match TRBD1. This CDR3 region has 15 residues. The ends lost 4 bases at V and 3 bases at J; junction bases unmatched: 3. Looked up from germline, CDR1 is MNHNS and CDR2 is SASEGT. The CDR3 nucleotides are TGTGCCAGCAGTGTATGGGACAGGGACACCGGGGAGCTGTTTTTT. Its translation: CASSVWDRDTGELFF.

This clone was counted a few times. The rearrangement links TRBV28 to TRBJ1-2, with D maybe TRBD1 (5 bases). CDR3 size: 13 residues. Germline V CDR1 and CDR2: MDHEN, SYDVKM. V shed 2 bases and J shed 2 bases, with 6 bases lying between them. This chain's CDR3 is CASSLRGNYGYTF. CDR3 in DNA: TGTGCCAGCAGTTTACGGGGGAACTATGGCTACACCTTC.

V and J are TRBV27 and TRBJ2-7, with 9 bases fitting TRBD1. CDR1 MNHEY and CDR2 SMNVEV come from the germline V gene (reference sequence). Trimming cost V 2 bases and J 3 bases; bases outside gene matches: 8. The CDR3 contains 16 residues. The CDR3 sequence: CASSLSGQGPVYEQYF. CDR3 coding DNA: TGTGCCAGCAGTTTAAGTGGACAGGGGCCGGTCTACGAGCAGTACTTC.

The V call is TRBV30, the J call TRBJ2-1; D not resolved. The CDR3 extends over 12 amino acids. Trimming cost V 0 bases and J 14 bases, with 14 bases left between them. Germline lookup yields CDR1 GTSNPN and CDR2 SVGIG (reference sequence). CDR3 in amino acids: CAWSVPTGQEFF. Written as DNA, the CDR3 is TGTGCCTGGAGTGTACCGACCGGCCAGGAGTTCTTC. The complete variable domain, with remaining parts taken from reference TRBV30 and TRBJ2-1, reads SQTIHQWPATLVQPVGSPLSLECTVEGTSNPNLYWYRQAAGRGLQLLFYSVGIGQISSEVPQNLSASRPQDRQFILSSKKLLLSDSGFYLCAWSVPTGQEFFGPGTRLTVL.

The chain employs TRBV4-1 and TRBJ2-2; D might be TRBD2 (5 bases). V lost 4 bases and J lost 3, with 6 bases in between. The CDR3 runs 13 residues. Germline V gene sequence: CDR1 MGHRA, CDR2 YSYEKL. The CDR3 is CASSRGDTGELFF. DNA for the CDR3: TGCGCCAGCAGCCGGGGAGACACCGGGGAGCTGTTTTTT.